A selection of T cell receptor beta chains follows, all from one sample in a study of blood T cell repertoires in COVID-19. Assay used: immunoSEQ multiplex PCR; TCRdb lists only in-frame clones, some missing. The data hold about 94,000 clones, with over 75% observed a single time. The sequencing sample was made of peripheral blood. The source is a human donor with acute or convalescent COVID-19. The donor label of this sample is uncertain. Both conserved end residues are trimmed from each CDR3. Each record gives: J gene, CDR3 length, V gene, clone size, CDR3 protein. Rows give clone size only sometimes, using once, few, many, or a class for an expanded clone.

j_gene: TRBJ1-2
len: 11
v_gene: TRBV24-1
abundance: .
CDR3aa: ATSARGQDGYT

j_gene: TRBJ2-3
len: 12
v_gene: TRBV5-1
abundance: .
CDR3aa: ASSSGGSTDTQY

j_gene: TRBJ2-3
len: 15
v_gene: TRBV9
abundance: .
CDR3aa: ASSVGAGGSSTDTQY

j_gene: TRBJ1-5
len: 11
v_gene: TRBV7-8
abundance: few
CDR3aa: ASSLEGIQPQH

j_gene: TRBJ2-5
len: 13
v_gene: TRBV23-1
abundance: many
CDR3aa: ASSQTSTGGETQY

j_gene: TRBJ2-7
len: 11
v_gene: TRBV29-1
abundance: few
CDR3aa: STRQGTSYEQY

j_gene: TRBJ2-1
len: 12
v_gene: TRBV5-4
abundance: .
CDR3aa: ASSTEVPYNEQF

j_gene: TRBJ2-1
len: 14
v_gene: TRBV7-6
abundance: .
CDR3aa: ASSLSLSGGRNEQF

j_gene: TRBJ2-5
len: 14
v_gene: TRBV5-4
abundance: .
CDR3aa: ASSYKTSGGAETQY

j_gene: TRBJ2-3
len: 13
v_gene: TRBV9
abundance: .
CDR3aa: ASTVLGGAADTQY

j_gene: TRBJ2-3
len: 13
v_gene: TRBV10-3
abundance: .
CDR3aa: AISETTSGTDTQY